The source of this TCR beta chain is a study of blood T cells in healthy people across ages. Trimming cost V 0 bases and J 0 bases, with 11 bases left between them. Germline CDR1 reads LGHDT; CDR2 reads YNNKEL (reference sequence). This CDR3 comprises 16 residues. Donors were systemically healthy Caucasian individuals from Russia aged roughly 6 to 100 years. This clonotype was seen repeatedly, ten times or more. Its antigen is not known. Findings and limits, study-wide: TCR beta diversity tracked closely with naive T cell percentage. Per million T cells, the diversity of TCR beta decreased roughly linearly as age advanced.

A second PCR, run for roughly 7 to 12 cycles, used a sample-barcoded 5' primer plus a J-beta primer mix. With 12 random nucleotides, a template-switch adaptor tagged each individual cDNA molecule. Each CDR3 protein gets one entry after TCRdb re-called the 5' RACE reads with MiXCR. Of 1.6 million or so distinct CDR3 sequences in the sample, about 35% were seen once. The chain employs TRBV3-1 and TRBJ2-5, with a weak D call TRBD2 (5 bases). This clonotype was sampled from a woman younger than 45 in good health. The sequencing input was blood. The CDR3 is CASSQDLAGNQETQYF. The DNA of the CDR3 is TGTGCCAGCAGCCAAGACCTAGCCGGTAACCAAGAGACCCAGTACTTC.